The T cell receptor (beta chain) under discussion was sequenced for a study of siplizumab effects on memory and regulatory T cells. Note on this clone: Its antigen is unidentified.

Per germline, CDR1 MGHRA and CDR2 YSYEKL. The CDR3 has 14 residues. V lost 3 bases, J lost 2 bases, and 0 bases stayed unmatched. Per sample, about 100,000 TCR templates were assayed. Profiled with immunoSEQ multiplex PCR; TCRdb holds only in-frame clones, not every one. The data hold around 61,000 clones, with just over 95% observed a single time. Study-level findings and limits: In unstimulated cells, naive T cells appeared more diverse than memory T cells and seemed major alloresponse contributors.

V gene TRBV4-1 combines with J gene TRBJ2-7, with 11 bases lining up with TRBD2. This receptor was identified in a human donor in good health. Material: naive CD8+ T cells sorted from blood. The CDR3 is CASSQTSGTYEQYF. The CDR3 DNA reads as TGCGCCAGCAGCCAGACTAGCGGGACCTACGAGCAGTACTTC.